A selection of T cell receptor beta chains follows, all from one sample in a study of blood T cell repertoires in COVID-19. The repertoire was sequenced with immunoSEQ multiplex PCR; TCRdb's copy has only in-frame clones and lacks some. The profile shows 150,000 to 200,000 clones, over 70% of them singletons. The source material was peripheral blood. The receptor source for this set is a woman aged 35 to 49 with COVID-19, enrolled during active disease. CDR3s include the opening cysteine and the closing phenylalanine or tryptophan. Each record gives: clone size, D gene, J gene, V gene, CDR3 protein, CDR3 DNA. The D gene is left open where the match is weak. Only some rows state a clone size, as once, few, many or a class for expanded clones.

abundance: -
d_gene: -
j_gene: TRBJ1-2
v_gene: TRBV6-4
CDR3aa: CASSDSGRAWDGYTF
CDR3nt: TGTGCCAGCAGTGACTCTGGCAGGGCATGGGATGGCTACACCTTC

abundance: -
d_gene: -
j_gene: TRBJ2-7
v_gene: TRBV20-1
CDR3aa: CSARDPREQYF
CDR3nt: TGCAGTGCTAGAGATCCTCGGGAGCAGTACTTC

abundance: -
d_gene: -
j_gene: TRBJ1-5
v_gene: TRBV28
CDR3aa: CASSPTLNSNQPQHF
CDR3nt: TGTGCCAGCAGTCCTACTCTAAATAGCAATCAGCCCCAGCATTTT

abundance: -
d_gene: -
j_gene: TRBJ1-1
v_gene: TRBV6-5
CDR3aa: CASSYSSPGENTEAFF
CDR3nt: TGTGCCAGCAGTTACTCGAGTCCAGGGGAGAACACTGAAGCTTTCTTT

abundance: -
d_gene: TRBD1
j_gene: TRBJ1-5
v_gene: TRBV6-2/TRBV6-3
CDR3aa: CASSYPGGGQPQHF
CDR3nt: TGTGCCAGCAGTTACCCAGGGGGCGGACAGCCCCAGCATTTT

abundance: -
d_gene: TRBD2
j_gene: TRBJ2-2
v_gene: TRBV2
CDR3aa: CAARGRNTGELFF
CDR3nt: TGTGCGGCGCGGGGGAGGAACACCGGGGAGCTGTTTTTT

abundance: -
d_gene: TRBD1
j_gene: TRBJ2-5
v_gene: TRBV11-3
CDR3aa: CASSLGDREQETQYF
CDR3nt: TGTGCCAGCAGCTTAGGGGACAGGGAGCAAGAGACCCAGTACTTC

abundance: -
d_gene: TRBD1
j_gene: TRBJ2-1
v_gene: TRBV28
CDR3aa: CASSSTGGAYNEQFF
CDR3nt: TGTGCCAGCAGTTCGACAGGGGGCGCCTACAATGAGCAGTTCTTC

abundance: -
d_gene: -
j_gene: TRBJ1-1
v_gene: TRBV28
CDR3aa: CASRRTEAFF
CDR3nt: TGTGCCAGCAGGCGGACTGAAGCTTTCTTT

abundance: -
d_gene: TRBD1
j_gene: TRBJ1-2
v_gene: TRBV3-1/TRBV3-2
CDR3aa: CASSPQANRGDGYTF
CDR3nt: TGTGCCAGCAGCCCTCAGGCGAACAGGGGAGATGGCTACACCTTC

abundance: few
d_gene: TRBD1
j_gene: TRBJ2-7
v_gene: TRBV18
CDR3aa: CASSPSGTGFYEQYF
CDR3nt: TGTGCCAGCTCACCTTCCGGGACAGGTTTTTACGAGCAGTACTTC

abundance: few
d_gene: -
j_gene: TRBJ1-2
v_gene: TRBV27
CDR3aa: CASSLDGTGPTRMGGYTF
CDR3nt: TGTGCCAGCAGTTTGGACGGAACAGGACCAACCCGAATGGGAGGCTACACCTTC

abundance: -
d_gene: TRBD1
j_gene: TRBJ1-4
v_gene: TRBV5-5
CDR3aa: CASSSTDRGTDEKLFF
CDR3nt: TGTGCCAGCAGCTCGACTGACAGGGGAACGGATGAAAAACTGTTTTTT

abundance: once
d_gene: -
j_gene: TRBJ1-1
v_gene: TRBV28
CDR3aa: CASSLGQSGGLLEAFF
CDR3nt: TGTGCCAGCAGTCTCGGACAGTCAGGCGGATTGCTAGAAGCTTTCTTT

abundance: -
d_gene: TRBD1
j_gene: TRBJ1-5
v_gene: TRBV19
CDR3aa: CASSMTGGGQPQHF
CDR3nt: TGTGCCAGTAGTATGACAGGGGGAGGTCAGCCCCAGCATTTT

abundance: -
d_gene: -
j_gene: TRBJ1-1
v_gene: TRBV27
CDR3aa: CASRDRTEAFF
CDR3nt: TGTGCCAGCAGAGACAGAACTGAAGCTTTCTTT

abundance: -
d_gene: -
j_gene: TRBJ2-5
v_gene: TRBV18
CDR3aa: CASSHLTGTQETQYF
CDR3nt: TGTGCCAGCTCTCATCTCACCGGGACTCAAGAGACCCAGTACTTC

abundance: -
d_gene: -
j_gene: TRBJ1-5
v_gene: TRBV5-6
CDR3aa: CASSLVGGQPQHF
CDR3nt: TGTGCCAGCAGCTTGGTAGGAGGTCAGCCCCAGCATTTT

abundance: -
d_gene: -
j_gene: TRBJ1-1
v_gene: TRBV5-4
CDR3aa: CASSLDRENTEAFF
CDR3nt: TGTGCCAGCAGCTTGGACCGGGAGAACACTGAAGCTTTCTTT

abundance: -
d_gene: TRBD1
j_gene: TRBJ2-2
v_gene: TRBV9
CDR3aa: CASSVYDRVNTGELFF
CDR3nt: TGTGCCAGCAGCGTATACGACAGGGTAAACACCGGGGAGCTGTTTTTT

abundance: -
d_gene: TRBD1
j_gene: TRBJ2-7
v_gene: TRBV2
CDR3aa: CASSPGQGRYF
CDR3nt: TGTGCCAGCAGTCCCGGACAGGGACGGTACTTC

abundance: -
d_gene: TRBD1
j_gene: TRBJ2-7
v_gene: TRBV10-3
CDR3aa: CAIGTGPPIYEQYF
CDR3nt: TGTGCCATAGGGACAGGCCCCCCTATCTACGAGCAGTACTTC

abundance: -
d_gene: -
j_gene: TRBJ1-4
v_gene: TRBV19
CDR3aa: CASNGVAGEKLFF
CDR3nt: TGTGCCAGTAACGGGGTGGCGGGGGAAAAACTGTTTTTT

abundance: -
d_gene: -
j_gene: TRBJ1-1
v_gene: TRBV11-2
CDR3aa: CASSSGGVGTEAFF
CDR3nt: TGTGCCAGCAGCTCGGGGGGGGTCGGCACTGAAGCTTTCTTT

abundance: once
d_gene: TRBD1
j_gene: TRBJ2-5
v_gene: TRBV3-1/TRBV3-2
CDR3aa: CASSQEGQGWRKTQYF
CDR3nt: TGTGCCAGCAGCCAAGAGGGACAGGGGTGGAGGAAGACCCAGTACTTC

abundance: -
d_gene: TRBD1
j_gene: TRBJ1-1
v_gene: TRBV18
CDR3aa: CASFGQAIDTEAFF
CDR3nt: TGTGCCAGCTTCGGACAGGCAATTGATACTGAAGCTTTCTTT

abundance: -
d_gene: -
j_gene: TRBJ1-3
v_gene: TRBV6-5
CDR3aa: CASRRAWGDGNTIYF
CDR3nt: TGTGCCAGCAGGCGTGCATGGGGAGATGGAAACACCATATATTTT

abundance: -
d_gene: -
j_gene: TRBJ1-1
v_gene: TRBV6-6
CDR3aa: CASSFTTGGATEAFF
CDR3nt: TGTGCCAGCAGTTTTACAACGGGGGGTGCGACTGAAGCTTTCTTT

abundance: few
d_gene: -
j_gene: TRBJ2-7
v_gene: TRBV12-5
CDR3aa: CASASWGRGSYEQYF
CDR3nt: TGTGCTAGTGCCTCCTGGGGCAGGGGATCTTACGAGCAGTACTTC

abundance: once
d_gene: TRBD1
j_gene: TRBJ1-2
v_gene: TRBV6-4
CDR3aa: CASSVDIPTGGYGYTF
CDR3nt: TGTGCCAGCAGTGTCGATATTCCGACAGGGGGCTATGGCTACACCTTC

abundance: -
d_gene: -
j_gene: TRBJ2-6
v_gene: TRBV3-1/TRBV3-2
CDR3aa: CASSQGDRPTGANVLTF
CDR3nt: TGTGCCAGCAGCCAAGGAGACAGGCCGACTGGGGCCAACGTCCTGACTTTC

abundance: many
d_gene: TRBD1
j_gene: TRBJ1-2
v_gene: TRBV3-1/TRBV3-2
CDR3aa: CASSQDFRAGGDPNYGYTF
CDR3nt: TGTGCCAGCAGCCAAGATTTTCGGGCAGGGGGCGATCCCAACTATGGCTACACCTTC

abundance: -
d_gene: -
j_gene: TRBJ2-1
v_gene: TRBV6-1
CDR3aa: CASSEAALNEQFF
CDR3nt: TGTGCCAGCAGTGAAGCGGCCTTGAATGAGCAGTTCTTC

abundance: -
d_gene: -
j_gene: TRBJ1-1
v_gene: TRBV12-5
CDR3aa: CASGLQFEAFF
CDR3nt: TGTGCTAGTGGCCTGCAGTTTGAAGCTTTCTTT

abundance: -
d_gene: TRBD2
j_gene: TRBJ2-7
v_gene: TRBV10-2
CDR3aa: CASTDGTSDDEQYF
CDR3nt: TGCGCCAGTACTGACGGGACTAGCGATGACGAGCAGTACTTC

abundance: -
d_gene: TRBD1
j_gene: TRBJ1-1
v_gene: TRBV6-5
CDR3aa: CASSSGTGGDEAFF
CDR3nt: TGTGCCAGCAGTTCCGGGACAGGAGGAGATGAAGCTTTCTTT

abundance: -
d_gene: TRBD2
j_gene: TRBJ2-7
v_gene: TRBV6-5
CDR3aa: CASSSPSGFYEQYF
CDR3nt: TGTGCCAGCAGTTCGCCTAGCGGGTTTTACGAGCAGTACTTC

abundance: once
d_gene: TRBD1
j_gene: TRBJ1-1
v_gene: TRBV19
CDR3aa: CASSIEDRAGTEAFF
CDR3nt: TGTGCCAGTAGTATCGAGGACAGGGCGGGCACTGAAGCTTTCTTT

abundance: -
d_gene: TRBD1
j_gene: TRBJ2-7
v_gene: TRBV7-9
CDR3aa: CASSLGTGGPQYEQYF
CDR3nt: TGTGCCAGCAGCTTAGGGACAGGGGGTCCTCAGTACGAGCAGTACTTC

abundance: -
d_gene: TRBD2
j_gene: TRBJ2-5
v_gene: TRBV7-2
CDR3aa: CASSSNGGGLAGETQYF
CDR3nt: TGTGCCAGCAGCTCGAATGGGGGGGGACTAGCGGGAGAGACCCAGTACTTC

abundance: few
d_gene: TRBD2
j_gene: TRBJ2-7
v_gene: TRBV6-1
CDR3aa: CASAVAGETLYEQYF
CDR3nt: TGTGCCAGCGCGGTAGCGGGAGAAACCCTCTACGAGCAGTACTTC

abundance: few
d_gene: TRBD1
j_gene: TRBJ2-7
v_gene: TRBV5-1
CDR3aa: CASLAERTGLYEQYF
CDR3nt: TGCGCCAGCCTAGCCGAGAGGACAGGGCTCTACGAGCAGTACTTC

abundance: -
d_gene: -
j_gene: TRBJ2-1
v_gene: TRBV4-1
CDR3aa: CASSQDWGQEQFF
CDR3nt: TGCGCCAGCAGCCAAGATTGGGGCCAAGAGCAGTTCTTC

abundance: -
d_gene: -
j_gene: TRBJ2-7
v_gene: TRBV9
CDR3aa: CASSVEGVGGRLSSYEQYF
CDR3nt: TGTGCCAGCAGCGTAGAGGGAGTCGGAGGCAGGTTAAGCTCCTACGAGCAGTACTTC

abundance: -
d_gene: -
j_gene: TRBJ2-1
v_gene: TRBV3-1/TRBV3-2
CDR3aa: CASTQGHEQFF
CDR3nt: TGTGCCAGCACCCAGGGGCATGAGCAGTTCTTC

abundance: -
d_gene: TRBD1
j_gene: TRBJ1-3
v_gene: TRBV18
CDR3aa: CASGDRGDTIYF
CDR3nt: TGTGCCAGCGGGGACAGGGGAGACACCATATATTTT

abundance: -
d_gene: -
j_gene: TRBJ1-1
v_gene: TRBV9
CDR3aa: CASSPGAFF
CDR3nt: TGTGCCAGCAGCCCGGGGGCTTTCTTT

abundance: -
d_gene: -
j_gene: TRBJ1-1
v_gene: TRBV2
CDR3aa: CASSEGTANTEAFF
CDR3nt: TGTGCCAGCAGTGAAGGGACAGCCAACACTGAAGCTTTCTTT

abundance: once
d_gene: TRBD2
j_gene: TRBJ2-3
v_gene: TRBV6-4
CDR3aa: CASRFCLAGSRKHTDTQYF
CDR3nt: TGTGCCAGCAGGTTTTGCCTAGCGGGCTCTCGGAAACACACAGATACGCAGTATTTT

abundance: -
d_gene: TRBD2
j_gene: TRBJ2-3
v_gene: TRBV14
CDR3aa: CASSLRLAGMGDTQYF
CDR3nt: TGTGCCAGCAGCCTCAGACTAGCGGGAATGGGAGATACGCAGTATTTT

abundance: few
d_gene: TRBD2
j_gene: TRBJ2-5
v_gene: TRBV6-4
CDR3aa: CASSSSAGGGQETQYF
CDR3nt: TGTGCCAGCAGTTCCTCAGCGGGAGGCGGCCAAGAGACCCAGTACTTC

abundance: -
d_gene: TRBD1
j_gene: TRBJ2-7
v_gene: TRBV7-9
CDR3aa: CASSSSHGTEGEQYF
CDR3nt: TGTGCCAGCAGCTCCAGCCACGGGACAGAAGGCGAGCAGTACTTC